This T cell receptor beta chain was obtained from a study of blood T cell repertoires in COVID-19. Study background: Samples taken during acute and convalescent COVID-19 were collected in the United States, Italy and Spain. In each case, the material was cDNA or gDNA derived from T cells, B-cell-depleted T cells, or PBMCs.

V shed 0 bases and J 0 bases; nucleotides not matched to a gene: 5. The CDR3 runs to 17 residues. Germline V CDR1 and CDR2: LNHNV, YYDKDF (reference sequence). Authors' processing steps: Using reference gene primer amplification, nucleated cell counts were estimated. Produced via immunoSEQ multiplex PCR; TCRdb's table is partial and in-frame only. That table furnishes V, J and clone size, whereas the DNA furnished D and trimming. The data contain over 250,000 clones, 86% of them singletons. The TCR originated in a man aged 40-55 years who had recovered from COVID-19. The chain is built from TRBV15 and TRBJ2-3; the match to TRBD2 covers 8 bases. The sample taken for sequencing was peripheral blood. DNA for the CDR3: TGTGCCACCAGCAGAGAGGTAGCGGGGTTTAGCACAGATACGCAGTATTTT. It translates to CATSREVAGFSTDTQYF.